Shown below are 25 T cell receptor beta chains from a single sample sequenced in a study of CD8 T cells in Susac syndrome. The authors reverse transcribed about 0.5 to 1 ug RNA with random hexamers. TCRdb fed the immunoSEQ multiplex PCR reads into MiXCR, producing one record per CDR3 protein. The sample has 150,000 to 160,000 distinct CDR3 sequences, roughly 96% seen once. Sequencing was carried out using CD8+ T cells from PBMCs. The origin of the receptors is a human donor with multiple sclerosis.

The V and J genes are TRBV6-2 or TRBV6-3 and TRBJ1-2, with D possibly matching TRBD1 (6 bases). V was pared by 7 bases and J by 5 bases, with 14 bases between. Germline values: CDR1 MNHEY, CDR2 SVGEGT. CDR3 length: 13 residues. CDR3 protein: CASIQQGEYGYTF. The CDR3 DNA follows: TGTGCCAGCATTCAACAGGGCGAGTATGGCTACACCTTC.

This chain connects TRBV15 to TRBJ2-3; TRBD2 might be the D (6 bases). Trimming took off 11 bases at V and 2 bases at J, with 20 bases between the two ends. Germline lookup yields CDR1 LNHNV and CDR2 YYDKDF (reference sequence). The CDR3 loop spans 15 amino acids. The CDR3 DNA is TGTGCCGCGTCGGCAGGCAGGGAGGTCACAGATACGCAGTATTTT. Encoded protein: CAASAGREVTDTQYF.

The chain employs TRBV6-1 and TRBJ2-7; D unclear. The CDR3 covers 13 residues. Germline V gene sequence: CDR1 MNHNS, CDR2 SASEGT. CDR3 DNA sequence: TGTGCCAGCAGAGAAGGACCGTACTACGAGCAGTACGTC. Translation: CASREGPYYEQYV.

The chain links TRBV6-5 to TRBJ1-2; D uncertain. Germline loops: CDR1 MNHEY, CDR2 SVGAGI. V lost 0 bases, J lost 4 bases, and 15 bases lay in between. The CDR3 totals 16 residues. The CDR3: CASSYSSRGWRYGYTF. As DNA, the CDR3 is TGTGCCAGCAGTTACTCGAGCCGGGGTTGGCGCTATGGCTACACCTTC.

The rearrangement links TRBV30 to TRBJ2-7; D uncertain. Germline CDR1 and CDR2: GTSNPN and SVGIG (reference sequence). The V and J ends lost 1 base and 3 bases respectively, with 4 bases between them. The CDR3 has 11 amino acids. The CDR3 here is CAWSDSYEQYF. Here the CDR3 DNA reads TGTGCCTGGAGTGACAGCTACGAGCAGTACTTC.

This chain links TRBV7-6 with TRBJ2-1; D perhaps matches TRBD2 (6 bases). Germline assignment: CDR1 SGHVS and CDR2 FNYEAQ. The CDR3 consists of 14 residues. The V and J ends lost 3 bases and 7 bases respectively, with 13 bases between them. The CDR3 DNA reads TGTGCCAGCAGCTTCGGGGACTCCGGGAATGAGCAGTTCTTC. Amino acid sequence: CASSFGDSGNEQFF.

This clonotype is a singleton in its sample. The genes are TRBV7-9 and TRBJ2-3; D perhaps matches TRBD1 (5 bases). Trimming took 2 bases from V and 0 from J, leaving 12 bases between them. Germline CDR1 SEHNR, CDR2 FQNEAQ (reference sequence). The CDR3 has 16 residues. CDR3 sequence (DNA): TGTGCCAGCAGCTTATTGGGGCTTGCTAGCACAGATACGCAGTATTTT. This translates into CASSLLGLASTDTQYF.

The chain employs TRBV23-1 and TRBJ2-7; D uncertain. TRBV23-1 falls under the ORF class, with uncertain function. The CDR3 totals 14 residues. V lost 4 bases, J lost 0 bases, and 10 bases lay in between. In nucleotides, the CDR3 is TGCGCCAGCAGTCTGCCAGGATCCTCCTACGAGCAGTACGTC. This translates into CASSLPGSSYEQYV.

The chain recombines TRBV7-6 with TRBJ2-1, with 12 bases that match TRBD2. J was trimmed by 9 bases and V by 4 bases; bases with no gene match: 7. This CDR3 is 15 amino acids long. The germline CDR1 and CDR2 sequences are SGHVS and FNYEAQ. CDR3 residues: CASSSSGGARGEQFF. The CDR3 DNA reads TGTGCCAGCAGCTCTAGCGGGGGGGCCCGGGGTGAGCAGTTCTTC.

The chain has TRBV14 and TRBJ2-1; D is perhaps TRBD1 (6 bases). The V gene's germline CDR1 is SGHDN and CDR2 FVKESK. The CDR3 has 16 amino acids. Trimming removed 0 bases at V and 4 bases at J, with 13 bases between. DNA of the CDR3: TGTGCCAGCAGCCAAGAGAGGGGACATCCTTACAATGAGCAGTTCTTC. Translated, it gives CASSQERGHPYNEQFF.

The chain combines TRBV9 with TRBJ2-3, with TRBD1 identical over 8 bases. CDR3 size: 14 residues. V shed 6 bases and J 4 bases; nucleotides not matched to a gene: 7. Germline-derived CDR1 and CDR2 are SGDLS and YYNGEE. CDR3 protein: CASNLQGGPDTQYF. Here the CDR3 DNA reads TGTGCCAGCAATCTACAGGGGGGCCCAGATACGCAGTATTTT.

This clonotype was seen only a few times. J is TRBJ2-7 and V is TRBV12-5; no clear D gene. CDR3 length: 10 amino acids. From germline, CDR1 is LGHNT and CDR2 FRNRAP. V was trimmed by 6 bases and J by 2 bases, leaving 2 bases between them. The CDR3, as DNA: TGTGCTAGTGGAACCTACGAGCAGTACTTC. It codes for CASGTYEQYF.

The chain is built from TRBV6-1 and TRBJ2-7; D unresolved. CDR3 length: 15 amino acids. The V end lost 2 bases, the J end lost 1 base, and 12 bases lay between the germline ends. Germline loops: CDR1 MNHNS, CDR2 SASEGT. The CDR3 sequence is CASSELANGSYEQYF. As DNA, the CDR3 is TGTGCCAGCAGTGAATTGGCTAACGGGTCCTACGAGCAGTACTTC.

The chain has TRBV15 and TRBJ2-4, with 7 bases that match TRBD1. The CDR3 has 17 residues. Germline V lookup: CDR1 LNHNV, CDR2 YYDKDF (reference sequence). J lost 1 base, V lost 3 bases, and 9 bases had no gene match. The chain's CDR3 is CATSSNRGAGAKNIQYF. The CDR3, as DNA: TGTGCCACCAGCAGTAACAGGGGCGCAGGGGCCAAAAACATTCAGTACTTC. The full variable domain, its missing parts supplied by reference TRBV15 and TRBJ2-4, is DAMVIQNPRYQVTQFGKPVTLSCSQTLNHNVMYWYQQKSSQAPKLLFHYYDKDFNNEADTPDNFQSRRPNTSFCFLDIRSPGLGDTAMYLCATSSNRGAGAKNIQYFGAGTRLSVL.

This clonotype was detected only a few times. The chain has TRBV27 and TRBJ1-5; 7 positions agree with TRBD1. Losses at the gene ends were 0 bases for V and 1 base for J; bases not matched to a gene: 0. Germline loops: CDR1 MNHEY, CDR2 SMNVEV (reference sequence). This CDR3 is 15 amino acids long. CDR3 DNA sequence: TGTGCCAGCAGTTTATCGGGACAGAGCAATCAGCCCCAGCATTTT. This codes for CASSLSGQSNQPQHF.

This chain joins TRBV20-1 and TRBJ2-3; the D gene is possibly TRBD2 (7 bases). This CDR3 spans 12 amino acids. The V and J ends lost 0 bases and 11 bases respectively, with 12 bases between them. Germline V lookup: CDR1 DFQATT, CDR2 SNEGSKA (reference sequence). The CDR3 region has the DNA TGCAGTGCTAGAGATGGGGGGGGACAGCAGTATTTT. Translated: CSARDGGGQQYF.

This clonotype was observed once. This CDR3 reads CASSFTRSEAFF. Written as DNA, the CDR3 is TGTGCCAGCAGCTTTACGAGGAGTGAAGCTTTCTTT. The V and J genes are TRBV7-2 and TRBJ1-1; no definite D call. CDR3 length: 12 residues. Trimming shortened V by 3 bases and J by 7 bases, and 9 bases separated the two germline ends. CDR1 and CDR2 from the germline V gene are SGHTA and FQGNSA.

This chain uses TRBV9 with TRBJ1-6; TRBD1 aligns across 7 bases. The J segment lost 9 bases and the V segment lost 0 bases, leaving 6 bases of the junction unmatched. The CDR3 totals 15 residues. Germline V gene lookup returns CDR1 SGDLS and CDR2 YYNGEE. In nucleotides, the CDR3 is TGTGCCAGCAGCGTAGAGGGGGCATGGAGTTCACCCCTCCACTTT. It yields the protein CASSVEGAWSSPLHF.

This chain joins TRBV9 and TRBJ2-2; D may be TRBD1 (6 bases). The CDR3 contains 15 residues. The V gene lost 3 bases and the J gene lost 2 bases, with 11 bases spanning the gap. Germline V gene sequence: CDR1 SGDLS, CDR2 YYNGEE. CDR3 sequence (DNA): TGTGCCAGCAGCGATCAACAGGGAAACACCGGGGAGCTGTTTTTT. It encodes CASSDQQGNTGELFF.

The rearrangement uses TRBV12-3 or TRBV12-4 and TRBJ2-3; the match to TRBD2 covers 11 bases. The trim removed 6 bases at V and 4 bases at J, leaving 3 bases unmatched. The CDR3 has 14 residues. In nucleotides, the CDR3 is TGTGCCAGCAGGACTAGCGGGGCCTCAGATACGCAGTATTTT. Translated: CASRTSGASDTQYF.

The chain uses TRBV5-6 and TRBJ1-5; D gene ambiguous. The CDR3 is made up of 12 amino acids. Germline V gene data show CDR1 as SGHDT and CDR2 as YYEEEE. Trimming removed 4 bases from V and 9 bases from J, with 11 bases in between. This CDR3 is CASSASGGPQHF. CDR3 bases: TGTGCCAGCAGCGCCTCCGGTGGGCCCCAGCATTTT.

This clonotype is a singleton in its sample. The chain combines TRBV29-1 with TRBJ2-1; either TRBD1 or TRBD2 may supply D (5 bases each). The J call is in doubt because the DNA end fits TRBJ2-7 better. The CDR3 sequence is 14 residues long. Germline lookup yields CDR1 SQVTM and CDR2 ANQGSEA. CDR3 in DNA: TGCAGCGTTGGGGGGTGGCAGGGTGGCCACGAGCAGTACTTC. This encodes CSVGGWQGGHEQYF.

The chain joins TRBV29-1 to TRBJ2-1, with D possibly matching TRBD2 (5 bases). In germline, CDR1 is SQVTM, CDR2 ANQGSEA. V lost 7 bases and J 9 bases, leaving 19 bases between the germline ends. The CDR3 spans 13 residues. CDR3 region: CSAEKSVEGEQFF. CDR3 in DNA: TGCAGCGCGGAGAAGAGTGTTGAGGGTGAGCAGTTCTTC.

The V gene is TRBV11-2, the J gene TRBJ2-1; no firm D call. This CDR3 is 15 amino acids long. The germline V gene encodes CDR1 SGHAT and CDR2 FQNNGV. V was clipped by 10 bases and J by 0 bases, with 16 bases between them. Written as DNA, the CDR3 is TGTGCCACCCACCGACCGGTAAACTCCTACAATGAGCAGTTCTTC. Residues: CATHRPVNSYNEQFF.

The rearrangement joins TRBV12-3 or TRBV12-4 to TRBJ2-5, with D hard to call. The CDR3 sequence is 11 residues long. Deletions cut 5 bases from V and 5 bases from J, with 6 bases between. Written as DNA, the CDR3 is TGTGCCAGCAGTGTGAGGGAGACCCAGTACTTC. Encoded protein: CASSVRETQYF.